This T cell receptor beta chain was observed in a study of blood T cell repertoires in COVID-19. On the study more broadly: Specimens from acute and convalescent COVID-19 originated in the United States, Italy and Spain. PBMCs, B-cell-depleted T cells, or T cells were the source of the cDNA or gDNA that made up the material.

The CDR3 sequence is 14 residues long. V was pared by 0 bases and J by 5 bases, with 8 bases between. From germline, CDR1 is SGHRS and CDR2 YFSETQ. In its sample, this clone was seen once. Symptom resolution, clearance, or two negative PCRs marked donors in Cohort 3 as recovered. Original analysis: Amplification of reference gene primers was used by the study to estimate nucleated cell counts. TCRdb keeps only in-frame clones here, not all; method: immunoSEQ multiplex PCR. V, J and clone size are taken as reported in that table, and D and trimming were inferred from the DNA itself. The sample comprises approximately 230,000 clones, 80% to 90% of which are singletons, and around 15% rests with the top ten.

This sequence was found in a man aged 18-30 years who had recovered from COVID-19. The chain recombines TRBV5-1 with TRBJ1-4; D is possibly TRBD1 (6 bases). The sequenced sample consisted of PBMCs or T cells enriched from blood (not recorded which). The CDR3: CASSLGTGNEKLFF. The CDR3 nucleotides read TGCGCCAGCAGCTTGGGCACAGGGAATGAAAAACTGTTTTTT.